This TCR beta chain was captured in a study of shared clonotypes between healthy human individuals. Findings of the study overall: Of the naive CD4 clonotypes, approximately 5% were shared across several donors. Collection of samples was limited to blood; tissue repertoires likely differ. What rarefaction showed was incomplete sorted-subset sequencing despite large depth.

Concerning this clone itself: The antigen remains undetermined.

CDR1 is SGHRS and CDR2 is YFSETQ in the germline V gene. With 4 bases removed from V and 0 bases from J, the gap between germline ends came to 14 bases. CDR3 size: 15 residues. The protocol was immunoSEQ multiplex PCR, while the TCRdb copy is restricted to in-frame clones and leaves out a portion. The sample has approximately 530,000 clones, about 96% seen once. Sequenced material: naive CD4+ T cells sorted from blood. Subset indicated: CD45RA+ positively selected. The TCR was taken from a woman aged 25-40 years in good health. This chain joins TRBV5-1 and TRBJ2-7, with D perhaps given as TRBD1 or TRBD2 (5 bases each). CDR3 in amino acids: CASSIGAGLSYEQYF. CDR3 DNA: TGCGCCAGCAGCATCGGGGCGGGCCTCTCCTACGAGCAGTACTTC.